The entry that follows covers one TCR beta chain sequence. This entry belongs to a study of blood T cell repertoires in COVID-19. On the study more broadly: Sites across the United States, Italy and Spain contributed samples from acute and convalescent COVID-19.

TCRdb's table, derived via immunoSEQ multiplex PCR, lists solely in-frame clones and lacks some. The sample has around 200,000 clones, about 86% seen once. CDR1 is SGDLS, CDR2 YYNGEE, per germline. The CDR3 loop spans 16 amino acids. With 3 bases removed from V and 0 bases from J, the gap between germline ends came to 13 bases. The sequenced sample consisted of peripheral blood. V usage is TRBV9 and J usage is TRBJ1-3, with a tentative D call TRBD1 (5 bases). The TCR comes from a man aged 50 to 60 with active or convalescent COVID-19. The CDR3 loop reads CASSAPSQVSGNTIYF. CDR3 sequence (DNA): TGTGCCAGCAGCGCGCCGTCACAGGTCTCTGGAAACACCATATATTTT.